The TCR beta chain under discussion was sequenced for a study of blood T cell repertoires in COVID-19. This table comes from immunoSEQ multiplex PCR, and its TCRdb copy is limited to in-frame clones, with some not included. The table records 100,000 to 150,000 clones, about four fifths of them present only once. Germline CDR1 is MNHEY and CDR2 is SMNVEV (reference sequence). Trimming removed 6 bases at V and 0 bases at J, with 14 bases between. This CDR3 has 15 residues. This chain uses TRBV27 with TRBJ1-1; the D gene is possibly TRBD1 (5 bases). This receptor was identified in a man aged 40-50 years with active or convalescent COVID-19. The specimen was peripheral blood. The CDR3 loop reads CASSPAGVMNTEAFF. CDR3 bases: TGTGCCAGCAGCCCGGCGGGGGTCATGAACACTGAAGCTTTCTTT.